This entry is about one TCR beta chain. Its antigen remains unidentified. The data were obtained in a study of blood T cells in healthy people across ages. Study-wide results and limits: In long-lived donors, naive CD4+ cell counts and diversity exceeded those of aged donors.

Primers used in a second PCR of roughly 7 to 12 cycles were a sample-barcoded 5' primer and a J-beta primer mix. TCRdb ran MiXCR on the 5' RACE reads and lists one entry per CDR3 protein. Of approximately 800,000 distinct CDR3 sequences listed, more than 20% are singletons. V lost 0 bases and J lost 6, with 6 bases in between. The CDR3 spans 12 residues. Germline values: CDR1 SGDLS, CDR2 YYNGEE. This sample was shared with a second study, whose subject was T cells of mothers and their children. That report notes: Nobody spotted any persistent microchimeric T cell clones.

The J gene is TRBJ1-1, the V gene TRBV9; the D is unclear. The source material was blood. This TCR was sampled from a boy aged 5-17 years in good health. The chain's CDR3 is CASSVGSSEAFF. CDR3 in DNA: TGTGCCAGCAGCGTAGGAAGTTCTGAAGCTTTCTTT.